This T cell receptor beta chain was recorded in a study of neurological immune-mediated disorders. TCRdb processed the 5' RACE reads anew with MiXCR; each CDR3 protein has one entry. The profile shows some 65,000 distinct CDR3 sequences, 5.2% of them singletons. This clonotype showed up many times. Germline loops: CDR1 SGHDT, CDR2 YYEEEE. The CDR3 is 14 amino acids. Trimming shortened V by 4 bases and J by 7 bases, and 17 bases separated the two germline ends. The J gene is TRBJ1-2, the V gene TRBV5-6, with D possibly being TRBD1 (6 bases). The TCR was taken from a woman in her twenties or thirties with multiple sclerosis. Source material: PBMCs. DNA for the CDR3: TGTGCCAGCAGCCCCGAATCGGGGGCGGGTGGCTACACCTTC. Protein sequence: CASSPESGAGGYTF.